Presented here are 21 T cell receptor beta chains from one specimen sequenced in a study of blood T cell repertoires in COVID-19. Here immunoSEQ multiplex PCR was the method, and the copy in TCRdb shows in-frame clones only, minus some. In the table there are about 260,000 clones, under 90% of which are singletons. Sequenced: peripheral blood. Receptors originate from a woman between 50 and 59 years old who had recovered from COVID-19.

The chain uses TRBV4-1 and TRBJ1-5; tentatively, D is TRBD1 (6 bases). The CDR3 has 16 residues. In germline, CDR1 is MGHRA, CDR2 YSYEKL. Trimming left V 0 bases short and J 5 bases short, with 14 bases between. The CDR3 region is CASSQDWTRGDQPQHF. CDR3 DNA sequence: TGCGCCAGCAGCCAAGATTGGACTAGGGGGGATCAGCCCCAGCATTTT.

This chain links TRBV7-2 with TRBJ2-2, with 10 bases that match TRBD2. This CDR3 region has 16 residues. With V trimmed by 1 base and J by 7 bases, 6 bases remained unmatched. The germline CDR1 and CDR2 sequences are SGHTA and FQGNSA. The CDR3 reads CASSLGTSGNIGELFF. Written as DNA, the CDR3 is TGTGCCAGCAGCTTAGGAACTAGCGGGAATATCGGGGAGCTGTTTTTT.

V gene TRBV5-1 combines with J gene TRBJ1-5, with D unresolved. The length of the CDR3 is 15 residues. Germline lookup yields CDR1 SGHRS and CDR2 YFSETQ. V lost 4 bases, J lost 5 bases, and 16 bases lay in between. CDR3: CASSPSRMFDQPQHF. The CDR3 DNA sequence: TGCGCCAGCAGCCCTTCGAGGATGTTTGATCAGCCCCAGCATTTT.

The chain joins TRBV6-5 to TRBJ2-1, with a tentative D call TRBD1 (5 bases). The CDR3 covers 13 residues. Per the germline V gene, CDR1 is MNHEY and CDR2 is SVGAGI. Between the trimmed V and J ends, which lost 6 bases and 2 bases, there was a span of 8 bases. Here the CDR3 reads CASSTRAYNEQFF. The CDR3 nucleotides are TGTGCCAGCAGCACCAGGGCCTACAATGAGCAGTTCTTC.

The chain joins TRBV4-1 to TRBJ1-1; maybe TRBD1 (5 bases). From germline, CDR1 is MGHRA and CDR2 YSYEKL. The CDR3 extends over 15 amino acids. The V end lost 0 bases, the J end lost 11 bases, and 19 bases lay between the germline ends. In DNA, the CDR3 is TGCGCCAGCAGCCAAGAGCGGGACTCAACTTATGGGGCTTTCTTT. Its protein product is CASSQERDSTYGAFF.

The rearrangement joins TRBV18 to TRBJ2-7; D not resolved. The CDR3 covers 14 residues. Germline CDR1 and CDR2: KGHSH and LQKENI. The V end lost 3 bases, the J end lost 5 bases, and 14 bases lay between the germline ends. CDR3 region: CASSPVERIDEQYF. CDR3 nucleotides: TGTGCCAGCTCACCGGTTGAGAGAATAGACGAGCAGTACTTC.

This chain uses TRBV5-1 with TRBJ2-1, with 8 nucleotides matching TRBD2. The germline V gene has CDR1 SGHRS and CDR2 YFSETQ. The ends lost 0 bases at V and 5 bases at J; junction bases unmatched: 4. The CDR3 covers 15 residues. The CDR3: CASSLGGTRDNEQFF. The CDR3 coding sequence is TGCGCCAGCAGCTTGGGCGGGACTAGGGACAATGAGCAGTTCTTC.

This chain connects TRBV4-3 to TRBJ2-3; 13 bases are shared with TRBD2. Losses at the gene ends were 0 bases for V and 5 bases for J; bases not matched to a gene: 8. The CDR3 extends over 18 amino acids. Germline-derived CDR1 and CDR2 are LGHNA and YSLEER. The CDR3 sequence is CASSQDGTSGRAEDTQYF. In DNA, the CDR3 is TGCGCCAGCAGCCAAGATGGAACTAGCGGGAGGGCCGAAGATACGCAGTATTTT.

The chain couples TRBV28 to TRBJ1-5; D not certain. V lost 6 bases and J lost 12, with 18 bases in between. CDR3 length: 13 amino acids. Germline V lookup: CDR1 MDHEN, CDR2 SYDVKM. CDR3 residues: CASSPPSLGVQHF. The CDR3 DNA is TGTGCCAGCAGCCCGCCGTCCCTGGGCGTCCAGCATTTT.

The chain recombines TRBV4-3 with TRBJ1-2; TRBD1 aligns across 7 bases. The CDR3 runs 16 residues. The germline V gene encodes CDR1 LGHNA and CDR2 YSLEER. Losses at the gene ends were 3 bases for V and 0 bases for J; bases not matched to a gene: 7. The CDR3 protein is CASSQITGTANYGYTF. In nucleotides, the CDR3 is TGCGCCAGCAGCCAGATTACCGGGACAGCTAACTATGGCTACACCTTC.

The chain links TRBV7-2 to TRBJ2-7; 10 bases map to TRBD1. With 1 base clipped from V and 4 bases from J, the junction kept 4 bases outside the gene matches. The CDR3 loop spans 15 amino acids. Germline CDR1 and CDR2: SGHTA and FQGNSA. CDR3 in amino acids: CASSLVGTGEYEQYF. DNA for the CDR3: TGTGCCAGCAGCTTAGTCGGGACAGGGGAATACGAGCAGTACTTC.

This chain connects TRBV7-3 to TRBJ1-2; 9 positions match TRBD1. The length of the CDR3 is 13 residues. V shed 4 bases, J shed 6 bases, and the junction held 3 bases outside the gene matches. Germline CDR1 is SGHTA and CDR2 is FQGTGA. The CDR3 sequence: CASSSRTGDGYTF. For the CDR3, the DNA is TGTGCCAGCAGCTCTCGGACAGGGGATGGCTACACCTTC.

This clone was seen only once. This chain uses TRBV5-1 with TRBJ2-1, with D maybe TRBD1 (6 bases). This CDR3 has 18 residues. Germline CDR1 and CDR2: SGHRS and YFSETQ. V was pared by 0 bases and J by 5 bases, with 21 bases between. In DNA form, the CDR3 reads TGCGCCAGCAGCTTGGACGGCAGGGGCCTATCCTTGGACAATGAGCAGTTCTTC. It specifies CASSLDGRGLSLDNEQFF.

The CDR3 protein is CATKGAPSSPLHF. CDR3 DNA: TGTGCCACGAAGGGGGCGCCTAGTTCACCCCTCCACTTT. This chain links TRBV2 with TRBJ1-6, with 7 bases aligning to TRBD1. This CDR3 has 13 residues. Looked up from germline, CDR1 is SNHLY and CDR2 is FYNNEI. V lost 10 bases, J lost 9 bases, and 9 bases stayed unmatched.

This rearrangement joins TRBV18 to TRBJ2-3; 8 bases fit TRBD2. This CDR3 comprises 22 residues. Germline trimming cut 6 bases from V and 0 bases from J; bases unmatched to any gene: 26. CDR1 is KGHSH, CDR2 LQKENI, per germline. Here the CDR3 DNA reads TGTGCCAGCTCCCAAGATCTGGGAAGATCGGCGGGGGGCCGGGAAAGCACAGATACGCAGTATTTT. This translates into CASSQDLGRSAGGRESTDTQYF.

V gene TRBV19 combines with J gene TRBJ1-5; 9 positions agree with TRBD1. CDR3 length: 13 amino acids. V gave up 3 bases and J gave up 8 bases; unmatched junction bases: 2. CDR1 LNHDA and CDR2 SQIVND come from the germline V gene (reference sequence). The CDR3 sequence is CASSMTGGEPQHF. The CDR3 bases are TGTGCCAGTAGTATGACAGGGGGGGAGCCCCAGCATTTT.

This chain uses TRBV28 with TRBJ2-1; 12 bases map to TRBD2. Trimming at V came to 8 bases and at J to 8 bases, leaving 10 bases not matched to a gene. The CDR3 consists of 15 residues. Germline values: CDR1 MDHEN, CDR2 SYDVKM. CDR3 coding DNA: TGTGCCAGCGGGCCTCAGACTAGCGGGAGACATGAGCAGTTCTTC. Translating it yields CASGPQTSGRHEQFF.

The chain couples TRBV7-2 to TRBJ2-2; 13 bases match TRBD2. Germline-derived CDR1 and CDR2 are SGHTA and FQGNSA. This CDR3 is 16 amino acids long. Trimming took 7 bases from V and 4 from J; bases not matched to a gene: 6. The DNA for the CDR3 is TGTGCCAGCAACCTGGGACTAGCGGGGATCACCGGGGAGCTGTTTTTT. Protein product: CASNLGLAGITGELFF.

This rearrangement joins TRBV28 to TRBJ2-2; 8 nucleotides match TRBD1. The germline CDR1 and CDR2 sequences are MDHEN and SYDVKM. The V segment lost 3 bases and the J segment 13 bases; nucleotides outside the gene matches: 10. The CDR3 sequence is 14 residues long. Here the CDR3 DNA reads TGTGCCAGCAGTTTCCGTCCCGGACAGGGAGGGCTGTTTTTT. Its protein product is CASSFRPGQGGLFF.

The genes are TRBV19 and TRBJ1-1; tentative D call: TRBD1 (5 bases). Germline V CDR1 and CDR2: LNHDA, SQIVND (reference sequence). Trimming removed 6 bases from V and 0 bases from J, with 8 bases in between. The CDR3 is made up of 13 amino acids. This CDR3 is CASRQALNTEAFF. DNA of the CDR3: TGTGCCAGTAGACAGGCCCTGAACACTGAAGCTTTCTTT.

The chain links TRBV6-5 to TRBJ2-7, with 7 bases matching TRBD2. After removal of 6 bases from V and 0 bases from J, the junction contained 8 bases not matched to a gene. CDR1 and CDR2 (germline): MNHEY, SVGAGI. CDR3 size: 15 residues. For the CDR3, the DNA is TGTGCCAGCAGGAATCTCGGGGGGAGCTCCTACGAGCAGTACTTC. Its protein is CASRNLGGSSYEQYF.